This T cell receptor (beta chain) is drawn from a study of CD8 T cells in Susac syndrome (dated by TCRdb to the late 2010s). Study-wide context: Among the sequenced Susac syndrome patients, over five had clinically active disease and eight were in clinical remission. Susac syndrome patients were therapy-naive, on corticosteroids (some also receiving IVIg), or on IVIg alone at blood withdrawal. Repertoire sequencing was used to test whether CD8+ T cell activation and differentiation in Susac syndrome was antigen driven. CD8+ T cell repertoire clonality was compared between about a dozen healthy donors, some 14 Susac syndrome patients and some 15 multiple sclerosis patients. Study-wide conclusions, independent of this receptor: Over 15 Susac-specific public clones were identified in the total CD8+ repertoire, and five or six Susac-specific public clones were identified in the CD8+ TEMRA repertoire. CD8+ repertoires in Susac syndrome showed clonal expansion, which was highest in CD8+ TEMRA cells and was greater in clinically active patients than in remitting patients. The TCR sequencing and HLA analysis was acknowledged to have included a relatively small number of individuals.

Memory subsets for TEMRA sorting were defined by CD27 and CD45RA staining, since CD62L sheds upon thawing. Peripheral blood CD8+ and CD4+ T cells from healthy donors, Susac syndrome patients and multiple sclerosis patients were profiled by high-throughput TCR beta sequencing. Both total CD8+ T cells and sorted CD8+ TEMRA cells were sequenced from 5 or 6 Susac syndrome patients. Recently defined diagnostic criteria for definite or probable disease were met by the Susac syndrome patients. Bulk CD8+ and CD4+ T cells were purified by magnetic negative isolation, whereas CD8+ TEMRA cells were enriched by FACS. Blood was drawn into EDTA tubes, processed within 24 hours, and PBMCs were isolated by density gradient centrifugation. PBMCs intended for TCR sequencing were frozen in liquid nitrogen and were later thawed in a 37 degrees C water bath. Using fluorescence-activated cell sorting on a BD FACSAria III, CD8+ TEMRA cells were enriched from thawed PBMCs. The sorted or isolated CD4+, CD8+ and CD8+ TEMRA cells had a purity of 90% or higher.

About this clonotype: Its recognized antigen is unknown. Per-base qualities were not stored, and no clone one base away is much larger.

The CDR3 starts with the cysteine, ends with the phenylalanine, and has 15 residues. Solely the CDR3 DNA is kept, with 45 bases framed from the first base. Here V drops 4 bases and J drops 7 bases, and the junction holds 7 bases not matched to any gene. The germline V gene (reference sequence) gives CDR1 as LNHDA and CDR2 as SQIVND. RNA was extracted using the RNeasy kit, and roughly 0.45 to 1 ug of the RNA was reverse transcribed with random hexamers. The immunoSEQ multiplex PCR assay, covering 54 Vbeta and 13 Jbeta segments, was used to amplify TCR beta CDR3 regions. PCR amplification bias was corrected using a synthetic template baseline for primer optimization and computational correction. The authors' pipeline ran thus. Reads were annotated to V, D and J genes per IMGT and analyzed with immunoSEQ Analyzer, keeping only productive sequences. Clonality was calculated as one minus the Shannon entropy normalized by log2 of the number of productive unique sequences. Public and private clones were assessed among the 100 most prevalent clones of each patient and control. A clone was defined as Susac-specific if it was absent from the healthy and MS cohorts, from over a thousand published viral clones and from other ImmuneACCESS disease sequences. TCRdb reprocessing: public reads trimmed at Q25 with fastp, clones called with MiXCR, in-frame beta chains kept. Merged by CDR3 protein, the rows form single entries marked with the most common genes and DNA. What appears here as the V and J calls and clone size reflects TCRdb's work, not the paper's. Present in this sample are 2,500 to 3,000 distinct CDR3 sequences, roughly 70% of which were seen just once. The ten largest clones add up to 15% to 20% of the sample.

Sequenced material: CD8+ TEMRA cells from PBMCs. Explained via the paper, the cell subset or site label denotes: FACS-sorted terminally differentiated effector memory CD8+ T cells re-expressing CD45RA (CD8+ TEMRA). This TCR was sampled from a human donor with Susac syndrome. The rearrangement joined TRBV19 to TRBJ2-1; TRBD2 lines up with 10 middle nucleotides. The nucleotide sequence is TGTGCCAGTAGTACCACGACTAGCGGGTTAAATGAGCAGTTCTTC. Translation gives CASSTTTSGLNEQFF.